The 22 T cell receptor beta chains below all came from one sample that was sequenced in a study of blood T cell repertoires in COVID-19. Sequencing was performed with immunoSEQ multiplex PCR; in TCRdb, only in-frame clones are kept and a portion is missing. Among a few hundred thousand clones listed, 85% to 90% were seen once. The sequencing input was PBMCs or T cells enriched from blood (not recorded which). These receptor sequences come from a woman aged 40 to 49 who had recovered from COVID-19.

This CDR3 reads CASKYGRPPLDEQFF. CDR3 bases: TGCGCCAGCAAATACGGGAGGCCACCTTTAGATGAGCAGTTCTTC. This rearrangement joins TRBV5-1 to TRBJ2-1; TRBD2 aligns across 7 bases. From germline, CDR1 is SGHRS and CDR2 YFSETQ. The CDR3 covers 15 residues. After removal of 6 bases from V and 8 bases from J, the junction contained 14 bases not matched to a gene.

This clone was detected only once. This sequence joins TRBV11-2 and TRBJ2-7, with a tentative D call TRBD1 (6 bases). The CDR3 length is 14 residues. The V end lost 3 bases, the J end lost 2 bases, and 11 bases lay between the germline ends. Germline assignment: CDR1 SGHAT and CDR2 FQNNGV. The DNA of the CDR3 is TGTGCCAGCAGCTTTGGGCAGGGGCCCTACGAGCAGTACTTC. Translated, it gives CASSFGQGPYEQYF.

V is TRBV10-3 and J is TRBJ1-2; D is uncertain. V was pared by 2 bases and J by 7 bases, with 8 bases between. The CDR3 is made up of 12 amino acids. Germline lookup yields CDR1 ENHRY and CDR2 SYGVKD. The CDR3 loop is CAISERDGGYTF. DNA for the CDR3: TGTGCCATCAGTGAGCGAGATGGTGGCTACACCTTC.

The rearrangement links TRBV25-1 to TRBJ2-1, with 13 bases matching TRBD2. With 8 bases clipped from V and 4 bases from J, the junction kept 2 bases outside the gene matches. CDR1 and CDR2 from the germline V gene are MGHDK and SYGVNS. This CDR3 is 14 amino acids long. CDR3 in DNA: TGTGCCAGCGGGACTAGCGGGACGTACAATGAGCAGTTCTTC. This gives the protein CASGTSGTYNEQFF.

The CDR3 region has the DNA TGCGCCAGCAGCCAGGAGGAGTCGGGAGGGGAGCAGTTCTTC. It specifies CASSQEESGGEQFF. This sequence joins TRBV4-3 and TRBJ2-1; TRBD2 matches at 8 bases. CDR3 length: 14 amino acids. With 3 bases clipped from V and 10 bases from J, the junction kept 8 bases outside the gene matches. CDR1 and CDR2 (germline): LGHNA, YSLEER.

The genes are TRBV19 and TRBJ1-1; a weak D match, TRBD1 (5 bases). The CDR3 has 15 amino acids. In germline, CDR1 is LNHDA, CDR2 SQIVND (reference sequence). V lost 1 base, J lost 2 bases, and 11 bases lay in between. In nucleotides, the CDR3 is TGTGCCAGTAGTATAGTTGGCCAGGGAAACACTGAAGCTTTCTTT. Translation: CASSIVGQGNTEAFF. Full variable domain (rest looked up from reference TRBV19 and TRBJ1-1): DGGITQSPKYLFRKEGQNVTLSCEQNLNHDAMYWYRQDPGQGLRLIYYSQIVNDFQKGDIAEGYSVSREKKESFPLTVTSAQKNPTAFYLCASSIVGQGNTEAFFGQGTRLTVV.

V usage is TRBV7-8 and J usage is TRBJ2-5; TRBD2 matches at 13 bases. This CDR3 is built from 18 residues. Germline loops: CDR1 SGHVS, CDR2 FQNEAQ. Germline trimming cut 5 bases from V and 5 bases from J; bases unmatched to any gene: 14. The CDR3 protein is CASSPPPGLAGALETQYF. The CDR3 bases are TGTGCCAGCAGCCCACCCCCAGGACTAGCGGGAGCTTTGGAGACCCAGTACTTC.

The chain carries TRBV7-2 and TRBJ2-7; 7 nucleotides line up with TRBD2. CDR1 and CDR2 from the germline V gene are SGHTA and FQGNSA. V shed 2 bases and J 6 bases; nucleotides not matched to a gene: 7. There are 14 residues in the CDR3. The CDR3 loop is CASSLRGGSREQYF. The CDR3 region has the DNA TGTGCCAGCAGCTTAAGGGGCGGGAGCCGCGAGCAGTACTTC.

The CDR3 loop is CASSESQGGSGANVLTF. In DNA, the CDR3 is TGTGCCAGCAGTGAATCGCAGGGTGGCTCTGGGGCCAACGTCCTGACTTTC. The chain uses TRBV2 and TRBJ2-6; possible D gene TRBD1, 5 bases. Germline assignment: CDR1 SNHLY and CDR2 FYNNEI. The CDR3 is 17 residues long. The V end was cut by 2 bases, the J end by 0 bases, with 11 bases between.

The rearrangement links TRBV6-6 to TRBJ2-7, with D possibly being TRBD1 (5 bases). Germline V gene lookup returns CDR1 MNHNY and CDR2 SVGAGI (reference sequence). The germline V and J ends were trimmed by 6 bases and 5 bases, with 11 bases remaining between them. This CDR3 has 12 residues. Here the CDR3 DNA reads TGTGCCAGCAGCCCCGGACACGACGAGCAGTACTTC. The encoded protein is CASSPGHDEQYF.

This clone was picked up one time. This sequence joins TRBV19 and TRBJ2-5, with 8 bases fitting TRBD1. V lost 1 base, J lost 7 bases, and 8 bases stayed unmatched. CDR1 is LNHDA, CDR2 SQIVND, per germline (reference sequence). This CDR3 contains 15 residues. The CDR3 region has the DNA TGTGCCAGTAGTATAGGGGACAGGCAAAGGTCGACCCAGTACTTC. It encodes CASSIGDRQRSTQYF.

This chain links TRBV11-3 with TRBJ1-5; D possibly corresponds to TRBD1 (5 bases). From germline, CDR1 is SGHNT and CDR2 YENEEA. The ends were cut back, 8 bases at V and 7 bases at J, with 15 bases in the middle. The length of the CDR3 is 13 residues. CDR3 residues: CASDTPRGQPQHF. Written as DNA, the CDR3 is TGTGCCAGCGATACGCCTCGGGGGCAGCCCCAGCATTTT. Full variable domain (outside the CDR3, taken from reference TRBV11-3 and TRBJ1-5): EAGVVQSPRYKIIEKKQPVAFWCNPISGHNTLYWYLQNLGQGPELLIRYENEEAVDDSQLPKDRFSAERLKGVDSTLKIQPAELGDSAVYLCASDTPRGQPQHFGDGTRLSIL.

The CDR3 nucleotides are TGTGCCTGGAGTGTCAGCGTAACCTCCTACGAGCAGTACTTC. Translating gives CAWSVSVTSYEQYF. This chain links TRBV30 with TRBJ2-7; unclear D gene. CDR3 length: 14 residues. Trimming shortened V by 0 bases and J by 0 bases, and 9 bases separated the two germline ends. Germline-derived CDR1 and CDR2 are GTSNPN and SVGIG (reference sequence). The complete variable domain, with remaining parts taken from reference TRBV30 and TRBJ2-7, reads SQTIHQWPATLVQPVGSPLSLECTVEGTSNPNLYWYRQAAGRGLQLLFYSVGIGQISSEVPQNLSASRPQDRQFILSSKKLLLSDSGFYLCAWSVSVTSYEQYFGPGTRLTVT.

J is TRBJ1-2 and V is TRBV5-1, with a tentative D call TRBD1 (5 bases). The V gene's germline CDR1 is SGHRS and CDR2 YFSETQ. Trimming left V 4 bases short and J 2 bases short, with 18 bases between. The CDR3 loop spans 16 amino acids. Here the CDR3 DNA reads TGCGCCAGCAGCCCGTCTGGGTGGGGCCCCAACTATGGCTACACCTTC. Protein: CASSPSGWGPNYGYTF.

The V gene is TRBV5-1, the J gene TRBJ1-1; TRBD1 matches 8 bases. This CDR3 has 15 residues. J gave up 2 bases and V 1 base, and 4 bases lay outside the gene matches. Per germline, CDR1 SGHRS and CDR2 YFSETQ. The chain's CDR3 is CASSLTGQGNTEAFF. The CDR3 nucleotides read TGCGCCAGCAGCTTGACCGGACAGGGTAACACTGAAGCTTTCTTT.

The chain is built from TRBV30 and TRBJ2-7; D remains unclear. Looked up from germline, CDR1 is GTSNPN and CDR2 is SVGIG (reference sequence). V lost 0 bases, J lost 4 bases, and 7 bases lay in between. This CDR3 comprises 12 residues. The chain's CDR3 is CAWSVRGYEQYF. The CDR3 DNA reads as TGTGCCTGGAGTGTGCGAGGTTACGAGCAGTACTTC.

The V and J genes are TRBV27 and TRBJ1-6, with 8 bases that match TRBD1. The CDR3 loop spans 14 amino acids. V lost 5 bases to trimming and J lost 9 bases; unmatched junction nucleotides: 6. From germline, CDR1 is MNHEY and CDR2 SMNVEV (reference sequence). This chain's CDR3 is CASSQDRGTSPLHF. The CDR3, as DNA: TGTGCCAGCAGTCAAGACAGGGGAACTTCACCCCTCCACTTT.

The gene calls are TRBV19 and TRBJ2-1, with D possibly TRBD2 on 6 matching bases. Between the trimmed V and J ends, which lost 2 bases and 5 bases, there was a span of 10 bases. The CDR3 runs to 14 residues. Germline V lookup: CDR1 LNHDA, CDR2 SQIVND (reference sequence). The CDR3 coding sequence is TGTGCCAGTAGTATAAGCGGGCCTAACAATGAGCAGTTCTTC. Translating gives CASSISGPNNEQFF.

The CDR3 DNA is TGTGCCAGCAGCTTAGCTCGGACAGGGCCGGAAAAACTGTTTTTT. Amino acids: CASSLARTGPEKLFF. This rearrangement joins TRBV7-2 to TRBJ1-4, with 8 bases identical to TRBD1. This CDR3 region has 15 residues. With V trimmed by 0 bases and J by 8 bases, 5 bases remained unmatched. Germline CDR1 reads SGHTA; CDR2 reads FQGNSA.

V is TRBV3-1 (or the pseudogene TRBV3-2) and J is TRBJ1-1, with D possibly being TRBD1 (5 bases). Germline lookup yields CDR1 LGHDT and CDR2 YNNKEL (reference sequence). The V and J ends lost 3 bases and 2 bases respectively, with 10 bases between them. CDR3 size: 14 residues. CDR3 nucleotide sequence: TGTGCCAGCAGCCATCAGGGTAGAAACACTGAAGCTTTCTTT. This codes for CASSHQGRNTEAFF.

This chain links TRBV6-9 with TRBJ2-7; D gene unclear. Germline V gene data show CDR1 as MNHGY and CDR2 as SVAAGI. V shed 6 bases and J shed 5 bases, with 20 bases lying between them. The CDR3 totals 15 residues. The CDR3 here is CASRYQASAFHEQYF. The CDR3 region has the DNA TGTGCCAGCAGGTACCAGGCCTCCGCTTTTCACGAGCAGTACTTC.

The genes are TRBV4-2 and TRBJ1-2; 8 nucleotides align to TRBD1. The germline gives CDR1 LGHNA, CDR2 YNFKEQ. V shed 3 bases and J 5 bases; nucleotides not matched to a gene: 8. This CDR3 contains 15 residues. The CDR3 is CASSQAPGQAYGYTF. CDR3 sequence (DNA): TGTGCCAGCAGCCAGGCACCGGGACAGGCTTATGGCTACACCTTC.